These T cell receptor beta chains were read from a single sample in a study of blood T cell repertoires in COVID-19. Clones were sequenced by immunoSEQ multiplex PCR, and TCRdb holds only the in-frame ones, with some missing. The top ten hold over 7% of the sample, which has a few hundred thousand clones, 80% to 85% seen once. Input material: peripheral blood. Source of these receptors: a woman older than 75 with COVID-19, enrolled during active disease. The CDR3 runs from the conserved cysteine through the conserved F or W. Fields, in order: J gene, D gene, V gene, clone size, CDR3 protein, CDR3 DNA. D genes are given only for firm matches. Size is omitted from some rows. Given values are once, few, many or a class for expanded clones.

J: TRBJ1-2
D: .
V: TRBV7-8
size: once
CDR3: CASSLEDSYGYTF
DNA: TGTGCCAGCAGTTTAGAGGACAGCTATGGCTACACCTTC

J: TRBJ2-5
D: TRBD1
V: TRBV24-1
size: once
CDR3: CATSDLSAGGAGRETQYF
DNA: TGTGCCACCAGTGATTTGTCTGCAGGGGGCGCGGGTAGGGAGACCCAGTACTTC

J: TRBJ2-2
D: .
V: TRBV6-1
size: .
CDR3: CASSEQGKAGELFF
DNA: TGTGCCAGCAGTGAACAGGGTAAAGCCGGGGAGCTGTTTTTT

J: TRBJ1-1
D: .
V: TRBV28
size: .
CDR3: CASSSTGKFEAFF
DNA: TGTGCCAGCAGCTCTACCGGGAAATTTGAAGCTTTCTTT

J: TRBJ1-5
D: .
V: TRBV18
size: .
CDR3: CASSQDSYQPQHF
DNA: TGTGCCAGCTCCCAAGACAGTTATCAGCCCCAGCATTTT

J: TRBJ1-2
D: .
V: TRBV6-5
size: .
CDR3: CASSGGQLGYGYTF
DNA: TGTGCCAGCAGCGGCGGACAGCTGGGCTATGGCTACACCTTC

J: TRBJ2-1
D: .
V: TRBV7-2
size: .
CDR3: CASSPSSSSSYNEQFF
DNA: TGTGCCAGCAGCCCCTCCTCGAGTAGCTCCTACAATGAGCAGTTCTTC

J: TRBJ1-1
D: .
V: TRBV5-5
size: .
CDR3: CASSLVQAPIEAFF
DNA: TGTGCCAGCAGCTTGGTACAGGCCCCTATTGAAGCTTTCTTT

J: TRBJ1-2
D: .
V: TRBV7-2
size: .
CDR3: CASSSSQGHYGYTF
DNA: TGTGCCAGCAGCTCAAGTCAGGGCCACTATGGCTACACCTTC

J: TRBJ2-2
D: TRBD1
V: TRBV15
size: .
CDR3: CATSRAGTGGRGELFF
DNA: TGTGCCACCAGCAGAGCGGGGACAGGGGGCAGAGGGGAGCTGTTTTTT

J: TRBJ2-7
D: .
V: TRBV4-1
size: .
CDR3: CASSRDRNTVYEQYF
DNA: TGCGCCAGCAGCCGCGACAGAAACACCGTCTACGAGCAGTACTTC

J: TRBJ2-2
D: .
V: TRBV7-9
size: .
CDR3: CASSRLVNTGELFF
DNA: TGTGCCAGCAGCCGACTAGTGAACACCGGGGAGCTGTTTTTT

J: TRBJ1-4
D: .
V: TRBV14
size: .
CDR3: CASSPARGAGANEKLFF
DNA: TGTGCCAGCAGCCCCGCCCGGGGGGCAGGGGCGAATGAAAAACTGTTTTTT

J: TRBJ1-2
D: TRBD1
V: TRBV2
size: .
CDR3: CASSETVDRDYGYTF
DNA: TGTGCCAGCAGTGAAACGGTCGACAGGGACTATGGCTACACCTTC

J: TRBJ2-2
D: TRBD1
V: TRBV5-1
size: few
CDR3: CASSLITGGTGELFF
DNA: TGCGCCAGCAGCTTAATCACAGGGGGAACCGGGGAGCTGTTTTTT

J: TRBJ1-2
D: .
V: TRBV29-1
size: .
CDR3: CSVGAGVEAGYTF
DNA: TGCAGCGTTGGCGCAGGGGTGGAAGCTGGCTACACCTTC

J: TRBJ2-7
D: .
V: TRBV5-1
size: .
CDR3: CASSLGGGNEQYF
DNA: TGCGCCAGCAGCCTCGGGGGTGGTAACGAGCAGTACTTC

J: TRBJ2-4
D: .
V: TRBV20-1
size: .
CDR3: CSPEEGNIQYF
DNA: TGCAGTCCAGAGGAGGGAAACATTCAGTACTTC

J: TRBJ2-3
D: .
V: TRBV11-1
size: once
CDR3: CASSPGWGDPADTQYF
DNA: TGTGCCAGCAGCCCGGGGTGGGGGGATCCGGCAGATACGCAGTATTTT

J: TRBJ2-7
D: TRBD1
V: TRBV2
size: .
CDR3: CASSVDREDEQYF
DNA: TGTGCCAGCAGTGTGGACAGGGAGGACGAGCAGTACTTC

J: TRBJ1-1
D: .
V: TRBV10-3
size: .
CDR3: CAISRERTEAFF
DNA: TGTGCCATCAGTCGGGAGAGAACTGAAGCTTTCTTT

J: TRBJ1-1
D: .
V: TRBV25-1
size: .
CDR3: CASSESGGVTEAFF
DNA: TGTGCCAGCAGTGAATCGGGAGGGGTCACTGAAGCTTTCTTT

J: TRBJ1-3
D: .
V: TRBV4-2
size: few
CDR3: CASSQVGAFGNTIYF
DNA: TGTGCCAGCAGCCAAGTGGGCGCCTTTGGAAACACCATATATTTT

J: TRBJ1-4
D: .
V: TRBV20-1
size: once
CDR3: CSASLPGMGEKLFF
DNA: TGCAGTGCTAGTTTACCAGGGATGGGGGAAAAACTGTTTTTT

J: TRBJ2-1
D: .
V: TRBV6-2/TRBV6-3
size: .
CDR3: CASSLDTYNEQFF
DNA: TGTGCCAGCAGTTTGGACACATACAATGAGCAGTTCTTC

J: TRBJ1-6
D: TRBD1
V: TRBV3-1/TRBV3-2
size: .
CDR3: CASSQDGWTGIGSPLHF
DNA: TGTGCCAGCAGCCAAGATGGGTGGACAGGGATCGGGTCACCCCTCCACTTT

J: TRBJ1-5
D: .
V: TRBV30
size: .
CDR3: CAWSNRVYQPQHF
DNA: TGTGCCTGGAGTAACAGGGTTTATCAGCCCCAGCATTTT

J: TRBJ2-5
D: .
V: TRBV7-9
size: .
CDR3: CASSPWRTDQETQYF
DNA: TGTGCCAGCAGCCCGTGGAGGACAGACCAAGAGACCCAGTACTTC

J: TRBJ2-5
D: .
V: TRBV6-2/TRBV6-3
size: .
CDR3: CASSYSQVQETQYF
DNA: TGTGCCAGCAGTTACTCGCAGGTTCAAGAGACCCAGTACTTC

J: TRBJ1-1
D: TRBD1
V: TRBV29-1
size: .
CDR3: CSALTGTLNTEAFF
DNA: TGCAGCGCCCTGACAGGGACCCTGAACACTGAAGCTTTCTTT

J: TRBJ1-1
D: .
V: TRBV6-6
size: .
CDR3: CASTIGTKNTEAFF
DNA: TGTGCCAGCACCATAGGGACAAAGAACACTGAAGCTTTCTTT

J: TRBJ2-3
D: TRBD2
V: TRBV24-1
size: .
CDR3: CATSDLGLAADTQYF
DNA: TGTGCCACCAGTGATTTGGGACTAGCGGCAGATACGCAGTATTTT

J: TRBJ1-6
D: TRBD1
V: TRBV28
size: once
CDR3: CASSGFRGQGSPLHF
DNA: TGTGCCAGCAGTGGATTCAGGGGACAGGGTTCACCCCTCCACTTT

J: TRBJ2-4
D: TRBD2
V: TRBV10-3
size: .
CDR3: CAISDPGLGDIQYF
DNA: TGTGCCATCAGTGACCCCGGACTAGGGGACATTCAGTACTTC

J: TRBJ1-1
D: TRBD1
V: TRBV18
size: .
CDR3: CASSPSTGGITEAFF
DNA: TGTGCCAGCTCACCTTCTACAGGGGGCATCACTGAAGCTTTCTTT

J: TRBJ1-1
D: .
V: TRBV28
size: .
CDR3: CASNLGVSQAFF
DNA: TGTGCCAGCAACCTCGGGGTGTCTCAAGCTTTCTTT

J: TRBJ1-1
D: TRBD1
V: TRBV6-5
size: .
CDR3: CASSRQGGGTEAFF
DNA: TGTGCCAGCAGTCGACAGGGGGGAGGCACTGAAGCTTTCTTT

J: TRBJ2-7
D: TRBD2
V: TRBV3-1/TRBV3-2
size: .
CDR3: CASSYSGRGYEQYF
DNA: TGTGCCAGCAGCTATAGCGGGAGAGGTTACGAGCAGTACTTC

J: TRBJ1-1
D: .
V: TRBV7-3
size: few
CDR3: CASSLILPSSLNTEAFF
DNA: TGTGCCAGCAGCTTAATTCTTCCGTCGAGCCTAAACACTGAAGCTTTCTTT

J: TRBJ1-1
D: .
V: TRBV6-6
size: .
CDR3: CASSLHRNTEAFF
DNA: TGTGCCAGCAGCTTACATCGGAACACTGAAGCTTTCTTT

J: TRBJ2-3
D: .
V: TRBV24-1
size: .
CDR3: CATSESTSEAQYF
DNA: TGTGCCACCAGTGAGTCGACTAGTGAGGCGCAGTATTTT

J: TRBJ1-1
D: .
V: TRBV7-3
size: .
CDR3: CASSLGNANTEAFF
DNA: TGTGCCAGCAGCTTAGGCAACGCGAACACTGAAGCTTTCTTT

J: TRBJ1-2
D: .
V: TRBV6-1
size: .
CDR3: CASSESGRYGYTF
DNA: TGTGCCAGCAGTGAAAGCGGACGCTATGGCTACACCTTC

J: TRBJ2-3
D: .
V: TRBV7-7
size: .
CDR3: CASSSQLTDTQYF
DNA: TGTGCTAGCAGCTCACAGCTCACAGATACGCAGTATTTT

J: TRBJ1-1
D: TRBD1
V: TRBV29-1
size: .
CDR3: CSVGGQIGAFF
DNA: TGCAGCGTTGGGGGACAGATCGGAGCTTTCTTT

J: TRBJ1-2
D: .
V: TRBV18
size: .
CDR3: CASSSGGRTIYGYTF
DNA: TGTGCCAGCTCCTCGGGAGGCAGGACGATATATGGCTACACCTTC

J: TRBJ1-1
D: .
V: TRBV3-1/TRBV3-2
size: .
CDR3: CASSQDWAEYTEAFF
DNA: TGTGCCAGCAGCCAAGATTGGGCCGAATACACTGAAGCTTTCTTT

J: TRBJ1-5
D: TRBD1
V: TRBV6-5
size: .
CDR3: CASNPTGRSNQPQHF
DNA: TGTGCCAGCAATCCGACAGGGAGGAGCAATCAGCCCCAGCATTTT

J: TRBJ2-3
D: .
V: TRBV3-1/TRBV3-2
size: .
CDR3: CASSQGGSSTDTQYF
DNA: TGTGCCAGCAGCCAAGGCGGCAGTAGCACAGATACGCAGTATTTT

J: TRBJ1-1
D: TRBD1
V: TRBV7-9
size: .
CDR3: CASRARQGLNTEAFF
DNA: TGTGCCAGCAGAGCAAGACAGGGGTTGAACACTGAAGCTTTCTTT

J: TRBJ1-4
D: .
V: TRBV27
size: few
CDR3: CASIPSAELFF
DNA: TGTGCCAGCATCCCCTCCGCGGAACTGTTTTTT

J: TRBJ2-7
D: TRBD1
V: TRBV10-3
size: .
CDR3: CAISEPDRVLDEQYF
DNA: TGTGCCATCAGTGAGCCTGACAGGGTACTGGACGAGCAGTACTTC

J: TRBJ1-2
D: .
V: TRBV3-1/TRBV3-2
size: .
CDR3: CASSQVRGKSGYTF
DNA: TGTGCCAGCAGCCAAGTACGGGGGAAATCCGGCTACACCTTC

J: TRBJ2-1
D: TRBD2
V: TRBV19
size: .
CDR3: CASSPQLAGGLNEQFF
DNA: TGTGCCAGTAGTCCACAACTAGCGGGAGGGCTCAATGAGCAGTTCTTC

J: TRBJ2-7
D: .
V: TRBV6-2/TRBV6-3
size: .
CDR3: CASSYGAGQYF
DNA: TGTGCCAGCAGTTACGGAGCGGGGCAGTACTTC

J: TRBJ1-3
D: .
V: TRBV18
size: .
CDR3: CASSPLGQTSSGNTIYF
DNA: TGTGCCAGCTCACCACTCGGACAGACAAGCTCTGGAAACACCATATATTTT

J: TRBJ1-5
D: .
V: TRBV6-2/TRBV6-3
size: .
CDR3: CASSYGGLPSQPQHF
DNA: TGTGCCAGCAGTTACGGGGGCCTCCCCAGTCAGCCCCAGCATTTT

J: TRBJ1-5
D: TRBD1
V: TRBV5-7
size: .
CDR3: CASSLPGQGDNQPQHF
DNA: TGTGCCAGCAGCTTACCGGGACAGGGGGACAATCAGCCCCAGCATTTT

J: TRBJ2-3
D: TRBD2
V: TRBV10-1
size: few
CDR3: CASSVSGGGSHTQYF
DNA: TGCGCCAGCAGTGTCTCCGGGGGAGGGAGCCATACGCAGTATTTT

J: TRBJ2-2
D: .
V: TRBV7-6
size: .
CDR3: CASSFAGADTGELFF
DNA: TGTGCCAGCAGCTTTGCGGGGGCGGACACCGGGGAGCTGTTTTTT